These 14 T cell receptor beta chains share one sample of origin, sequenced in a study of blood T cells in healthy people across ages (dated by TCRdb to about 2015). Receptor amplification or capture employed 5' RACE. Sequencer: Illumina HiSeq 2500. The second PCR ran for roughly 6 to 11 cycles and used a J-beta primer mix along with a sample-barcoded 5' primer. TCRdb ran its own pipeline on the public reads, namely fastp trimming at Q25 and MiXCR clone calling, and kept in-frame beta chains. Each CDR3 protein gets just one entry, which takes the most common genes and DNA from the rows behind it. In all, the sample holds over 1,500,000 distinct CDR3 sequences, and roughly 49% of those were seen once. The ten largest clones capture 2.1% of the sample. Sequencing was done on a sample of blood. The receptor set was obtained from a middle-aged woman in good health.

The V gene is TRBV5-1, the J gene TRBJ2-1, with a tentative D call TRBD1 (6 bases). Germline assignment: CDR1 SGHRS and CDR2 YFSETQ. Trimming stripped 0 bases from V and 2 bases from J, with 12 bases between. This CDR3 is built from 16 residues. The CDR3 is CASSLGNRAPYNEQFF. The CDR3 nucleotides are TGCGCCAGCAGCTTGGGGAACAGGGCCCCCTACAATGAGCAGTTCTTC.

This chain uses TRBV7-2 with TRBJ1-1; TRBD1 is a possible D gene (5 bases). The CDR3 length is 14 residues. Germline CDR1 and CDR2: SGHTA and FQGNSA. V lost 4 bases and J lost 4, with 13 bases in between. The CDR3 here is CASSSAGLLTEAFF. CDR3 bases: TGTGCCAGCAGCTCAGCGGGGCTTCTCACTGAAGCTTTCTTT.

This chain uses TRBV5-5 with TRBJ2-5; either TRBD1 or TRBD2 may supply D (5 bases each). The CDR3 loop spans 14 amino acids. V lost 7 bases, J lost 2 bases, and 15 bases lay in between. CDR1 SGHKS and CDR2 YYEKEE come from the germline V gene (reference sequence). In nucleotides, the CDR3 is TGTGCCAGCCTGTTTCGGGGCAGGCAAGAGACCCAGTACTTC. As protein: CASLFRGRQETQYF.

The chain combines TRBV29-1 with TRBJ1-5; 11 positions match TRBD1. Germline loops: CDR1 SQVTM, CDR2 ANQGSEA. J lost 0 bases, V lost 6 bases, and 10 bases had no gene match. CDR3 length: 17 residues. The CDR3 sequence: CSVDRDRGAYSNQPQHF. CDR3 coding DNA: TGCAGCGTGGACCGGGACAGGGGGGCCTATAGCAATCAGCCCCAGCATTTT.

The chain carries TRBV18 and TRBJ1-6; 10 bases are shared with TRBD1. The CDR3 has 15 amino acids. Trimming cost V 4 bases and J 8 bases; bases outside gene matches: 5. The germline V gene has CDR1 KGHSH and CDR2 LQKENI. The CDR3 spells CASSRQGARDSPLHF. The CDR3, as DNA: TGTGCCAGCTCACGACAGGGGGCCCGGGATTCACCCCTCCACTTT.

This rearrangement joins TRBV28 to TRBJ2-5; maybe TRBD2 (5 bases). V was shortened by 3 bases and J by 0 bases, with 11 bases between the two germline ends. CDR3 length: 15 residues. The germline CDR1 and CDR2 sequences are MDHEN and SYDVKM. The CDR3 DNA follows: TGTGCCAGCAGTTTCTCCCGAGGGTACCAAGAGACCCAGTACTTC. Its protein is CASSFSRGYQETQYF.

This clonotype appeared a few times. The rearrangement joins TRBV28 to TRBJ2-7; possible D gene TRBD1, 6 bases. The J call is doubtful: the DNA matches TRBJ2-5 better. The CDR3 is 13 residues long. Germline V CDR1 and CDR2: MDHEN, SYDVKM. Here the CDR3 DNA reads TGTGCCAGCAAAAGACAGGCACAAGAGACCCAGTACTTC. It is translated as CASKRQAQETQYF.

The CDR3 region is CASSPIPRGAYGYTF. Here the CDR3 DNA reads TGTGCCAGCAGTCCCATCCCTCGGGGGGCCTATGGCTACACCTTC. J is TRBJ1-2 and V is TRBV27; tentatively, D is TRBD1 (6 bases). CDR1 is MNHEY, CDR2 SMNVEV, per germline (reference sequence). The CDR3 runs 15 residues. V lost 5 bases and J 4 bases, leaving 17 bases between the germline ends.

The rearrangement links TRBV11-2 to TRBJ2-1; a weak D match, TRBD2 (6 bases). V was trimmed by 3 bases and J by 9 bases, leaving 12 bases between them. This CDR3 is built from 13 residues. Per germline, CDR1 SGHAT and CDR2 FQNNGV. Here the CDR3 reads CASSLTRRGEQFF. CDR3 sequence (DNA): TGTGCCAGCAGCTTGACTAGGAGGGGTGAGCAGTTCTTC. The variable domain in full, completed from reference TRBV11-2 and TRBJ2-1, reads EAGVAQSPRYKIIEKRQSVAFWCNPISGHATLYWYQQILGQGPKLLIQFQNNGVVDDSQLPKDRFSAERLKGVDSTLKIQPAKLEDSAVYLCASSLTRRGEQFFGPGTRLTVL.

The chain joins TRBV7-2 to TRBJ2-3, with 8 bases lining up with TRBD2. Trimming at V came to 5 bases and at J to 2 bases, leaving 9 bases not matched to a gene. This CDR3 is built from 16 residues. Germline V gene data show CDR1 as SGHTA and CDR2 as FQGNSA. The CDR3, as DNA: TGTGCCAGCAGCCATTTAGCGGGGAGGCCCACAGATACGCAGTATTTT. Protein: CASSHLAGRPTDTQYF.

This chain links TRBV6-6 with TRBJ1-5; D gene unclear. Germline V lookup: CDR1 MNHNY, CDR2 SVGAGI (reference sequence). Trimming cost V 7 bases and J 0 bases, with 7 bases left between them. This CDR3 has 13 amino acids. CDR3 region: CASTGISNQPQHF. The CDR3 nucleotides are TGTGCCAGCACCGGAATTAGCAATCAGCCCCAGCATTTT.

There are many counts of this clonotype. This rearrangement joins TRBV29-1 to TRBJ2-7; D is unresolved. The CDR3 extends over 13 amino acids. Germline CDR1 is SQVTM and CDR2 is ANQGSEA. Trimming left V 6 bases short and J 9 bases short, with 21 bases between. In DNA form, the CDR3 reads TGCAGCGTCCACGGCCCCTCGGAAATAGCGCAGTACTTC. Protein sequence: CSVHGPSEIAQYF.

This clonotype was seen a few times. The CDR3, as DNA: TGTGCCAGCAGTTTTCTCAGACAGATAAACATTCAGTACTTC. Translated, it gives CASSFLRQINIQYF. The chain is built from TRBV28 and TRBJ2-4, with a weak D call TRBD1 (5 bases). This CDR3 is 14 amino acids long. Per germline, CDR1 MDHEN and CDR2 SYDVKM. Trimming took 3 bases from V and 6 from J, leaving 12 bases between them.

The DNA of the CDR3 is TGTGCCAGCAGTCACACCGAGGTGGCAGATACGCAGTATTTT. Amino acids: CASSHTEVADTQYF. The J gene is TRBJ2-3, the V gene TRBV6-6; D remains unclear. Per the germline V gene, CDR1 is MNHNY and CDR2 is SVGAGI (reference sequence). The V end lost 5 bases, the J end lost 4 bases, and 13 bases lay between the germline ends. This CDR3 contains 14 residues.